This is a list of T cell receptor beta chains from one sample in a study of T cell clonotyping in hematopoietic cell transplantation. Assay: immunoSEQ multiplex PCR; the TCRdb copy retains only in-frame clones and omits some. The sample lists roughly 13,000 clones, roughly 76% seen once, with about 14% in the top ten. The specimen was peripheral blood mononuclear cells, collected 180 days after allogeneic stem cell transplant. These receptors all stem from a male patient in his sixties or seventies who had an allogeneic stem cell transplant from an unrelated donor, so the T cells may come from the graft donor. Some clones in this sample may be carry-over from other donors' samples. Each CDR3 is given with its conserved first and last residue. The D gene is left open where the match is weak. A row's size may be missing; if present it is once, few, many or a size class.

d_call	v_call	clone_size	j_call	cdr3_length	cdr3_nt	cdr3_aa
TRBD1	TRBV30	-	TRBJ1-1	12	TGTGCCTGGAACCATGACAGGGTACGGTCGATCTTT	CAWNHDRVRSIF
-	TRBV2	-	TRBJ1-5	13	TGTGCCAGCAGGACAAACAGGAATCAGCCCCAGCATTTT	CASRTNRNQPQHF
TRBD1	TRBV28	-	TRBJ2-1	16	TGTGCCAGCAGCCAGGTTGGGACAGGGAAAGGCGATGAGCAGTTCTTC	CASSQVGTGKGDEQFF
-	TRBV6-5	-	TRBJ1-2	13	TGTGCCAGCAGTCCCGGGGCTCCGGTATGCTACACCTTC	CASSPGAPVCYTF
TRBD2	TRBV13	-	TRBJ2-2	16	TGTGCCAGCAGCCCCTGGACTAGCACGAACACCGGGGAGCTGTTTTTT	CASSPWTSTNTGELFF
-	TRBV5-6	-	TRBJ2-7	16	TGCGCCAGCAGCTTGGGGTACCAGGGAGTGTCCTACGAGCAGTACTTC	CASSLGYQGVSYEQYF
-	TRBV7-2	-	TRBJ2-7	16	TGTGCCAGCAGCCGGGCTGATAGGGGGGACACCTACGAGCAGTACTTC	CASSRADRGDTYEQYF
-	TRBV5-6	large	TRBJ1-1	13	TGTGCCAGCGCCCCCTGGGGTCCCACTGAAGCTTTCTTT	CASAPWGPTEAFF
-	TRBV5-1	once	TRBJ1-1	15	TGCGCCAGCAGCTTAAGTCCGGGAGGGAACACTGAAGCTTTCTTT	CASSLSPGGNTEAFF
TRBD1	TRBV6-5	few	TRBJ1-1	14	TGTGCCAGCAGATCAGGGGACAGTAACACTGAAGCTTTCTTT	CASRSGDSNTEAFF
-	TRBV7-9	-	TRBJ2-7	15	TGTGCCAGCAGCCTACAGCGGGTCGCCCTCTACGAGCAGTACTTC	CASSLQRVALYEQYF
TRBD1	TRBV6-5	once	TRBJ2-1	15	TGTGCCAGCAGTACCCGACAGGGGTTCTACAATGAGCAGTTCTTC	CASSTRQGFYNEQFF
TRBD2	TRBV4-2	few	TRBJ2-2	15	TGTGCCAGCGGTGAAGCGACTAGCGGGACCGGGGAGCTGTTTTTT	CASGEATSGTGELFF
-	TRBV28	-	TRBJ1-2	18	TGTGCCAGCAGTTTTTCCCCAACAGGAGTCGTCCTTAACTATGGCTACACCTTC	CASSFSPTGVVLNYGYTF
TRBD1	TRBV15	-	TRBJ2-7	14	TGTGCCACCAGCAGAGGTCAGGGGGCTAGAGAGCAGTACTTC	CATSRGQGAREQYF
-	TRBV6-5	few	TRBJ1-6	14	TGTGCCAGCAGTTACACCCAGACTAATTCACCCCTCCACTTT	CASSYTQTNSPLHF
TRBD2	TRBV5-4	once	TRBJ2-3	16	TGTGCCAGCAGCTTGGACGGGCGGGGGGGAACAGATACGCAGTATTTT	CASSLDGRGGTDTQYF
TRBD2	TRBV5-4	-	TRBJ2-5	15	TGTGCCAGCAGCTTGAGTCTAGCGGGGGGGACGACCCAGTACTTC	CASSLSLAGGTTQYF
-	TRBV2	-	TRBJ1-2	11	TGTGCCCTAAGCGGGAACGGTGGCTACACCTTC	CALSGNGGYTF
TRBD1	TRBV6-5	-	TRBJ1-6	15	TGTGCCAGCAGTCCTGAGACAGGGAGTAATTCACCCCTCCACTTT	CASSPETGSNSPLHF
-	TRBV30	few	TRBJ1-5	13	TGTGCCTGCAGATCACTCAGCAATCAGCCCCAGCATTTT	CACRSLSNQPQHF
-	TRBV4-3	-	TRBJ2-7	14	TGCGCCAGCAGCCAGAGTTGGTGGTCATACGAGCAGTACTTC	CASSQSWWSYEQYF
TRBD1	TRBV18	-	TRBJ1-1	13	TGTGCCAGCTCGGGACAGGAGAACACTGAAGCTTTCTTT	CASSGQENTEAFF
TRBD1	TRBV30	-	TRBJ1-1	13	TGTGCCACCACCGGGACAGGGAACACTGAAGCTTTCTTT	CATTGTGNTEAFF
-	TRBV19	few	TRBJ1-5	14	TGTGCCAGTAGAAAGGGGGAGGGGATTCAGCCCCAGCATTTT	CASRKGEGIQPQHF
-	TRBV30	-	TRBJ1-3	13	TGTGCCTGGCGGAGCGACTCTGGAAACACCATATATTTT	CAWRSDSGNTIYF
TRBD1	TRBV29-1	-	TRBJ1-5	15	TGCAGCGTTGCGACAGGGGGCAATGGGAATCAGCCCCAGCATTTT	CSVATGGNGNQPQHF
-	TRBV4-1	-	TRBJ1-3	15	TGCGCCAGCACCCCTGGGGCTGTCAAGAGTAACACCATATATTTT	CASTPGAVKSNTIYF
-	TRBV7-6	-	TRBJ1-5	14	TGTGCCAGCAGCTTCCCGGCCCTTAATCAGCCCCAGCATTTT	CASSFPALNQPQHF
-	TRBV30	-	TRBJ2-7	15	TGTGCCTGGAGTGACCGGGGAGCGGGCCCTTACGAGCAGTACTTC	CAWSDRGAGPYEQYF
-	TRBV4-2	-	TRBJ2-3	16	TGTGCCAGCAGCCCAGATGGAGGGGGTGGAGCAGATACGCAGTATTTT	CASSPDGGGGADTQYF
-	TRBV6-6	-	TRBJ1-5	12	TGTGCCAGCAGCCCACCCAATCAGCCCCAGCATTTT	CASSPPNQPQHF
-	TRBV27	-	TRBJ2-1	15	TGTGCCAGCAGTTTAGGAACAGGGAGCTACAATGAGCAGTTCTTC	CASSLGTGSYNEQFF
TRBD2	TRBV9	few	TRBJ2-3	16	TGTGCCAGCAGCGTCCTAGCGGGAGGGGACACAGATACGCAGTATTTT	CASSVLAGGDTDTQYF
-	TRBV20-1	-	TRBJ2-3	11	TGCAGTGCCAACGGGTTCCGTACGCAGTATTTT	CSANGFRTQYF
TRBD1	TRBV30	-	TRBJ1-2	13	TGTGCCTGGGGACAGGGACAGAGCTATGGCTACACCTTC	CAWGQGQSYGYTF
-	TRBV30	few	TRBJ2-7	15	TGTGCCTGGAGAGGAGGGACGGGCAACTCCTACGAGCAGTACTTC	CAWRGGTGNSYEQYF
-	TRBV7-2	-	TRBJ2-1	16	TGTGCCAGCAGAAGACAAGCGGGTGGGGCCTACAATGAGCAGTTCTTC	CASRRQAGGAYNEQFF
TRBD1	TRBV5-6	-	TRBJ1-2	14	TGTGCCAGCAGCCGCGGGACAGGGTTAGGTGGCTACACCTTC	CASSRGTGLGGYTF
-	TRBV28	-	TRBJ2-7	13	TGTGCCAGCAGTCAGACTTACCCCTACGAGCAGTACTTC	CASSQTYPYEQYF
TRBD2	TRBV7-8	-	TRBJ2-2	15	TGTGCCAGCAGACGTGGGAGCGGGGGCACCGGGGAGCTGTTTTTT	CASRRGSGGTGELFF
-	TRBV4-3	-	TRBJ1-1	15	TGCGCCAGCAGCCAAGATAGGACGTTGAACACTGAAGCTTTCTTT	CASSQDRTLNTEAFF
TRBD2	TRBV6-5	few	TRBJ2-7	14	TGTGCCAGCAGTTTGTTCCGGGACTACTACGAGCAGTACTTC	CASSLFRDYYEQYF
-	TRBV7-9	-	TRBJ1-2	16	TGTGCCAGCAGCCCCATCAGGGAGATCTCTAACTATGGCTACACCTTC	CASSPIREISNYGYTF
-	TRBV25-1	-	TRBJ2-3	16	TGTGCCAGCAGTGAATATAGGACGGGAAAATCAGATACGCAGTATTTT	CASSEYRTGKSDTQYF
-	TRBV6-5	-	TRBJ1-2	15	TGTGCCAGCAGTTACTCGGTTCGCAGGGTCCATGGCTACACCTTC	CASSYSVRRVHGYTF
TRBD1	TRBV28	once	TRBJ1-5	15	TGTGCCAGCAGTTTATGGGACAGGGTCCCTCAGCCCCAGCATTTT	CASSLWDRVPQPQHF
TRBD1	TRBV5-1	few	TRBJ2-1	14	TGCGCCAGCAGCTTGGACAGGGGAAGGTATGAGCAGTTCTTC	CASSLDRGRYEQFF
-	TRBV27	-	TRBJ2-5	13	TGTGCCAGCAGTTCGGGCGAACAAGAGACCCAGTACTTC	CASSSGEQETQYF
-	TRBV7-2	-	TRBJ1-4	13	TGTGCCAGCAGCCAAAGGGCTCATGAAAAACTGTTTTTT	CASSQRAHEKLFF
TRBD2	TRBV10-3	-	TRBJ2-7	16	TGTGCCATCAGTGAGTCGGCGGGGGTGGTCGGGTACGAGCAGTACTTC	CAISESAGVVGYEQYF